This entry lists 3 T cell receptor beta chains sequenced from one sample in a study of Graves' ophthalmopathy and Graves' hyperthyroidism. Amplifying from RNA transcripts, the study obtained TCR beta CDR3 regions. Following a first-round RT-PCR that used HTBI primers, a second-round multiplex PCR was carried out. TCRdb re-called the multiplex PCR reads with MiXCR, one entry per CDR3 protein. Counted here are 650,000 to 900,000 distinct CDR3 sequences, approximately 40% occurring once; the ten biggest clones make up less than 55%. Sample: peripheral blood. The receptor set was obtained from an adult man with Graves' ophthalmopathy.

This clonotype was seen a few times. A read error is possible here, since a much larger clone lies one base away. The J gene is TRBJ2-2, the V gene TRBV2; no definite D call. Trimming stripped 6 bases from V and 3 bases from J, with 5 bases between. The CDR3 loop spans 12 amino acids. From germline, CDR1 is SNHLY and CDR2 FYNNEI. In nucleotides, the CDR3 is TGTGCCAGCAGGGACCACACCGGGGAGCTGTTTTTT. Its protein is CASRDHTGELFF.

J is TRBJ2-5 and V is TRBV12-3 or TRBV12-4, with D unresolved. Trimming stripped 7 bases from V and 1 base from J, with 13 bases between. The CDR3 is 14 amino acids. Here the CDR3 DNA reads TGTGCCAGCAAGGGAACTGGCCCCCAAGAGACCCAGTACTTC. It specifies CASKGTGPQETQYF.

The chain employs TRBV20-1 and TRBJ2-5, with TRBD2 matching 12 bases. With 3 bases clipped from V and 5 bases from J, the junction kept 10 bases outside the gene matches. Germline-derived CDR1 and CDR2 are DFQATT and SNEGSKA (reference sequence). CDR3 length: 16 amino acids. The CDR3, as DNA: TGCAGTGCTAGTCTAGCGGGGGGGCCCATTTCTGAGACCCAGTACTTC. It translates to CSASLAGGPISETQYF.